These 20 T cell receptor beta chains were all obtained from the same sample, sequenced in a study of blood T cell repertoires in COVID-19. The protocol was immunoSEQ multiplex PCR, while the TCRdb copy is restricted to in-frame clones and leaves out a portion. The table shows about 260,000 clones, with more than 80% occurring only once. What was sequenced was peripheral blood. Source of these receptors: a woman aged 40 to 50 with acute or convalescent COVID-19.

Here the CDR3 reads CATSGGGLNTEAFF. The CDR3, as DNA: TGTGCCACCTCGGGAGGGGGATTGAACACTGAAGCTTTCTTT. This chain uses TRBV24-1 with TRBJ1-1; D may be TRBD1 (6 bases). Germline CDR1 and CDR2: KGHDR and SFDVKD. V lost 9 bases and J lost 0, with 13 bases in between. The CDR3 loop spans 14 amino acids.

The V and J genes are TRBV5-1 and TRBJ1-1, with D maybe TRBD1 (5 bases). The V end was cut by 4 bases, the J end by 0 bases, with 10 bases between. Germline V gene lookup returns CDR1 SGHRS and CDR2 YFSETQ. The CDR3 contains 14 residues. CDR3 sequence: CASSPAGLNTEAFF. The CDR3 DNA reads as TGCGCCAGCAGCCCAGCAGGGCTGAACACTGAAGCTTTCTTT.

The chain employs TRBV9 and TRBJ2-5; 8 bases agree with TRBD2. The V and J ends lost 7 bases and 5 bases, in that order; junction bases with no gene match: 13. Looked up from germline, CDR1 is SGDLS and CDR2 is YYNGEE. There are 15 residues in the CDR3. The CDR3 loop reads CASASGGGTRETQYF. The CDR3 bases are TGTGCCAGCGCTTCGGGCGGGGGGACCCGGGAGACCCAGTACTTC. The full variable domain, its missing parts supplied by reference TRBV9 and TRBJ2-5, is DSGVTQTPKHLITATGQRVTLRCSPRSGDLSVYWYQQSLDQGLQFLIQYYNGEERAKGNILERFSAQQFPDLHSELNLSSLELGDSALYFCASASGGGTRETQYFGPGTRLLVL.

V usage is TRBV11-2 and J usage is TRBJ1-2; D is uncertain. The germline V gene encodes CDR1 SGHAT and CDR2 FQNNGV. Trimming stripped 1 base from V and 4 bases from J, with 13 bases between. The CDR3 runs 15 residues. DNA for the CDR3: TGTGCCAGCAGCTTAGGGGCAGCTTCCTTCTATGGCTACACCTTC. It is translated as CASSLGAASFYGYTF.

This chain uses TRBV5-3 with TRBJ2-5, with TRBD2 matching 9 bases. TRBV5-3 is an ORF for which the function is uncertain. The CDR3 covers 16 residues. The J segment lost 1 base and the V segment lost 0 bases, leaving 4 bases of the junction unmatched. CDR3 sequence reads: CARSLVPSGVQETQYF. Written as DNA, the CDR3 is TGTGCCAGAAGCTTGGTCCCTAGCGGGGTCCAAGAGACCCAGTACTTC.

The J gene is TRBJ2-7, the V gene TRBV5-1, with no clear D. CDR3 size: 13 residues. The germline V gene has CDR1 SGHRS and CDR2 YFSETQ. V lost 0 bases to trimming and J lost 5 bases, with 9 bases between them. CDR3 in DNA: TGCGCCAGCAGCTTGGGACCGGGTGACGAGCAGTACGTC. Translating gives CASSLGPGDEQYV.

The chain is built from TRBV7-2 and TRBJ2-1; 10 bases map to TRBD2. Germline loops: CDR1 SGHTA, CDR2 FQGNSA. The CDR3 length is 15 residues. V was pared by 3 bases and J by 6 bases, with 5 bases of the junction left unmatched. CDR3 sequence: CASSFKAGGRNEQFF. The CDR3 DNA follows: TGTGCCAGCAGCTTTAAAGCGGGGGGGCGCAATGAGCAGTTCTTC.

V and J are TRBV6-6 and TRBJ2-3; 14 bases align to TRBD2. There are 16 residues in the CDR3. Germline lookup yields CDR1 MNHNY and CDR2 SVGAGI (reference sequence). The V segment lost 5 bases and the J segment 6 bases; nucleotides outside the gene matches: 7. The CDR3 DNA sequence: TGTGCCAGCAGTATGGGGGGACTAGCGGGGGCCGATACGCAGTATTTT. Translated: CASSMGGLAGADTQYF.

The CDR3 loop is CASSQKNASTSNTEAFF. The CDR3 DNA is TGCGCCAGCAGTCAAAAAAATGCCAGTACATCGAACACTGAAGCTTTCTTT. The chain joins TRBV23-1 to TRBJ1-1; D not certain. TRBV23-1 is recorded as an ORF, its role being uncertain. Trimming cost V 2 bases and J 1 base, with 17 bases left between them. The CDR3 runs to 17 residues.

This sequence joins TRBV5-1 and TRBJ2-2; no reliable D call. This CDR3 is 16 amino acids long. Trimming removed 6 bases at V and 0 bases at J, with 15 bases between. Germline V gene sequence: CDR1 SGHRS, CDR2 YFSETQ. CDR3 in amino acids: CASTDSVSSNTGELFF. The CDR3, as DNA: TGCGCCAGCACAGACTCAGTATCTTCGAACACCGGGGAGCTGTTTTTT.

The CDR3 region is CASSQTGVGTEAFF. The CDR3 DNA follows: TGCGCCAGCAGCCAGACAGGGGTGGGCACTGAAGCTTTCTTT. This chain connects TRBV5-1 to TRBJ1-1; TRBD1 agrees at 8 bases. From germline, CDR1 is SGHRS and CDR2 YFSETQ. V lost 4 bases and J lost 4; bases outside the gene matches: 6. The length of the CDR3 is 14 residues.

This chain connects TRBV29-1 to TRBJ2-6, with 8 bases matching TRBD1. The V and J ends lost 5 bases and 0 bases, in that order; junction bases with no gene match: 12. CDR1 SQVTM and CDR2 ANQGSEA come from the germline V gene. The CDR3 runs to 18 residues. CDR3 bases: TGCAGCGTTCAAGGCCGGGACAGGACTTCCTCTGGGGCCAACGTCCTGACTTTC. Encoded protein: CSVQGRDRTSSGANVLTF.

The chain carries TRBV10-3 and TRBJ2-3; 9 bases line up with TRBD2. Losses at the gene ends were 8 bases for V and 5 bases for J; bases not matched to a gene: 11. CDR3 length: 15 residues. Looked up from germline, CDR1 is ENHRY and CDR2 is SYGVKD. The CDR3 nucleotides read TGTGCCATCGGATCAAGCGGGGGGTCGTTAGATACGCAGTATTTT. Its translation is CAIGSSGGSLDTQYF.

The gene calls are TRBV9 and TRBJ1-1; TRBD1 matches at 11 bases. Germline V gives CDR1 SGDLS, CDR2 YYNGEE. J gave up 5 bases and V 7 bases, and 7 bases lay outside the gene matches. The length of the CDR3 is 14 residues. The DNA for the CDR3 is TGTGCCAGCCAGGGGACAGGGGGTGATACTGAAGCTTTCTTT. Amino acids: CASQGTGGDTEAFF.

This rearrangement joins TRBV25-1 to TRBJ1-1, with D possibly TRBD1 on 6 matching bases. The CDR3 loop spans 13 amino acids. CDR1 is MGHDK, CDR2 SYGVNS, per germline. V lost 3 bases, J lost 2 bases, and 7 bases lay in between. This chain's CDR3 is CASSDRGNTEAFF. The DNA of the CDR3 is TGTGCCAGCAGTGACAGGGGAAACACTGAAGCTTTCTTT.

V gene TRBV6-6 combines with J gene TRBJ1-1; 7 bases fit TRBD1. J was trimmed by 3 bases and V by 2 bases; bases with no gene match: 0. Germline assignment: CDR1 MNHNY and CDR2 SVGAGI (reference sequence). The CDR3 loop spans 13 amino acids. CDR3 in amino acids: CASSYTGDTEAFF. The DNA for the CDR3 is TGTGCCAGCAGTTACACAGGGGACACTGAAGCTTTCTTT.

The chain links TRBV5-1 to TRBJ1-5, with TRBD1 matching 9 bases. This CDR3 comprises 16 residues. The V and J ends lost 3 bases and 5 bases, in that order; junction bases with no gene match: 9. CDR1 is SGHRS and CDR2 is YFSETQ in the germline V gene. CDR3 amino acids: CASSWGPGQGDQPQHF. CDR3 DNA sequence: TGCGCCAGCAGCTGGGGGCCGGGACAGGGAGATCAGCCCCAGCATTTT.

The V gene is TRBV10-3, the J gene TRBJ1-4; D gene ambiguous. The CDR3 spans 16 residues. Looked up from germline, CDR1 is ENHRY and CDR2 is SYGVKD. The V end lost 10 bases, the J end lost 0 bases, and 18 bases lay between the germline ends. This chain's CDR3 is CATAQTIVATNEKLFF. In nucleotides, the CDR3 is TGTGCCACCGCGCAGACAATTGTTGCAACTAATGAAAAACTGTTTTTT.

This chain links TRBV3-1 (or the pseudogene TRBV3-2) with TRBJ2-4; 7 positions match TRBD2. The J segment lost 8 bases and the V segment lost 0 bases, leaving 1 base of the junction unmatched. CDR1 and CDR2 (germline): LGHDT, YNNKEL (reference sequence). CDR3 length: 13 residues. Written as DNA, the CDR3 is TGTGCCAGCAGCCAAGAGGGGAGGGACATTCAGTACTTC. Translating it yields CASSQEGRDIQYF.

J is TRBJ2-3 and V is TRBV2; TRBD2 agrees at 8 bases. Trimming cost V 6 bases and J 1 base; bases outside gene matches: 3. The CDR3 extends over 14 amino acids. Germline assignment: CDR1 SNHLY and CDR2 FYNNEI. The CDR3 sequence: CASRLAARTDTQYF. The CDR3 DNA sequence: TGTGCCAGCAGACTAGCGGCGCGCACAGATACGCAGTATTTT.